This TCR beta chain was sequenced during a study of blood T cell repertoires in COVID-19. The wider study: Material from acute and convalescent COVID-19 was sourced from the United States, Italy and Spain. In each case, the material was cDNA or gDNA derived from T cells, B-cell-depleted T cells, or PBMCs.

CDR3 length equals 13 residues. Germline-derived CDR1 and CDR2 are SGHDT and YYEEEE. V trimming: 4 bases; J trimming: 8 bases; junction bases outside the gene matches: 4. In the original processing: The assay estimated nucleated cells by amplifying reference gene primers. Repertoires were generated with immunoSEQ multiplex PCR, while TCRdb's copy carries only in-frame clones and drops some. V, J and clone size are taken as reported in that table, and D and trimming were inferred from the DNA itself. The profile shows a few hundred thousand clones, about 86% of them singletons. V gene TRBV5-6 combines with J gene TRBJ1-3; TRBD1 agrees at 9 bases. Material for sequencing was peripheral blood. This receptor was identified in a woman between 50 and 59 years old with acute or convalescent COVID-19. In nucleotides, the CDR3 is TGTGCCAGCAGCCGGGACAGGGCCGACACCATATATTTT. Protein sequence: CASSRDRADTIYF.